This TCR beta chain came from a study of T-cell memory formation after mild COVID-19. TCRdb redid the calling of the 5' RACE reads with MiXCR, one entry per CDR3 protein. The data show 160,000 or so distinct CDR3 sequences, with less than 40% seen just once and more than 10% held by the top ten. With V trimmed by 4 bases and J by 4 bases, 10 bases remained unmatched. This CDR3 is 16 amino acids long. Germline lookup yields CDR1 LNHNV and CDR2 YYDKDF (reference sequence). This rearrangement joins TRBV15 to TRBJ2-5, with 9 positions matching TRBD2. The source of this sequence is an adult woman who had mild COVID-19 (a few samples of this study predate the infection). Cell type and time point are not known. The sequencing input was PBMCs or a T cell subset sorted from them (not recorded which). The CDR3 loop is CATSNKVLAGPETQYF. For the CDR3, the DNA is TGTGCCACCAGCAATAAGGTTCTAGCGGGGCCAGAGACCCAGTACTTC.